This TCR beta chain derives from a study of cytomegalovirus exposure and HLA in healthy donors. As for the study in general: Sequencing of about 179 million T cells in an earlier analysis found some 100 million unique TCR beta sequences. Study-wide results and caveats: Indistinguishable V segments such as TRBV6-2 and TRBV6-3 were excluded. When analyzed later, a missense DCLRE1C variant was found to be linked to TCR beta V- and J-gene trimming. Reports credit the classifier with highly specific, highly sensitive diagnosis of cytomegalovirus status.

In regard to this clone: What it binds is unknown.

PCR was performed using 60 Vbeta and 13 Jbeta primers. Profiling relied on immunoSEQ multiplex PCR, and the TCRdb table lists in-frame clones only, not all of them. Altogether fewer than 250,000 clones are present, 60% to 85% being singletons, with the ten largest covering about 1.5%. This CDR3 contains 14 residues. Germline V gives CDR1 SNHLY, CDR2 FYNNEI. V dropped 7 bases and J dropped 6; count of bases not matched to a gene: 5. The sequence was obtained from a woman younger than 35 in good health and CMV-seronegative. The sample comprised PBMCs. V gene TRBV2 combines with J gene TRBJ2-1, with 11 positions matching TRBD2. The CDR3 sequence: CASNRLAGGNEQFF. The DNA of the CDR3 is TGTGCCAGCAACCGGCTAGCGGGAGGCAATGAGCAGTTCTTC.